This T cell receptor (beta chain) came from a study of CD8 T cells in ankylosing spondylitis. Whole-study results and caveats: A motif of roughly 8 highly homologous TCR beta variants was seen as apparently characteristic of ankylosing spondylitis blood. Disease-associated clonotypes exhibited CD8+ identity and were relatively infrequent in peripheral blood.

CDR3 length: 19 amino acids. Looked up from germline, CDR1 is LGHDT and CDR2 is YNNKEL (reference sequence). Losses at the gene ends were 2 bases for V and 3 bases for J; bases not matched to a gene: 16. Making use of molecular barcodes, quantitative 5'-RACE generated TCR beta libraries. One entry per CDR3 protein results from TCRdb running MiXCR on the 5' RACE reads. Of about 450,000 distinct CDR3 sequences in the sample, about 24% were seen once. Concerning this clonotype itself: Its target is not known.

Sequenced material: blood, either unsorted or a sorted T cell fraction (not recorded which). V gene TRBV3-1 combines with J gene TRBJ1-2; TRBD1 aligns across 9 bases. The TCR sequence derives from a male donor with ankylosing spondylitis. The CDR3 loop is CASSQSGGQGGVWDYGYTF. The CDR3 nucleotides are TGTGCCAGCAGCCAAAGCGGGGGACAGGGAGGCGTATGGGACTATGGCTACACCTTC.